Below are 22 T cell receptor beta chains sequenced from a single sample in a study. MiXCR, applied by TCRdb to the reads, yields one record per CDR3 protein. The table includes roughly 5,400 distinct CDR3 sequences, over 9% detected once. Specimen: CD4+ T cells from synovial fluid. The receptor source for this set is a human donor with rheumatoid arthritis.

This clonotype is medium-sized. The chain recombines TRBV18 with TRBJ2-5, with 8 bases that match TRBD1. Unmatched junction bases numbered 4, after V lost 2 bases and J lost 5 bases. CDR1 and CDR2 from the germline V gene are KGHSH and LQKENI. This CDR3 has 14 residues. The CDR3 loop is CASSPGTGGETQYF. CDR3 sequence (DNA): TGTGCCAGCTCACCAGGGACAGGCGGTGAGACCCAGTACTTC.

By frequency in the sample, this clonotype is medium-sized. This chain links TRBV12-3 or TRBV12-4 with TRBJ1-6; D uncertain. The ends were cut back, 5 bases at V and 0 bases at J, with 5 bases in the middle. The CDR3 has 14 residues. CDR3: CASSHNSYNSPLHF. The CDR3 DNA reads TGTGCCAGCAGTCATAACTCCTATAATTCACCCCTCCACTTT.

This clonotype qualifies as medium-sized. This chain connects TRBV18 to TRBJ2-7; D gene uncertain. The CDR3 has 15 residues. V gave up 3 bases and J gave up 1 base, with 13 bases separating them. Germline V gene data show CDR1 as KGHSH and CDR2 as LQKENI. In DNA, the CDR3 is TGTGCCAGCTCACCGGGTGAAACGGAGTCCTACGAGCAGTACTTC. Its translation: CASSPGETESYEQYF.

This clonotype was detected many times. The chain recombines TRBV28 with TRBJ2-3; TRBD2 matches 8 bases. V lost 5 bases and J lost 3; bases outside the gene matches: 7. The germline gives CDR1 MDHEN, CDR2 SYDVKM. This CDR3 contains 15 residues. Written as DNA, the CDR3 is TGTGCCAGCAGTCCCCCTAGCGGGTTGACAGATACGCAGTATTTT. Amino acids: CASSPPSGLTDTQYF.

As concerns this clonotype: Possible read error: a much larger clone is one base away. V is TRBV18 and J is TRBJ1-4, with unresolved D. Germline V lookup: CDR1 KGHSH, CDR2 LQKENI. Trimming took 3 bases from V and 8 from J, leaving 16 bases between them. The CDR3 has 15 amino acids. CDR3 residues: CASSPRETPWEKLFF. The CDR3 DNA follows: TGTGCCAGCTCACCTCGGGAGACCCCTTGGGAAAAACTGTTTTTT.

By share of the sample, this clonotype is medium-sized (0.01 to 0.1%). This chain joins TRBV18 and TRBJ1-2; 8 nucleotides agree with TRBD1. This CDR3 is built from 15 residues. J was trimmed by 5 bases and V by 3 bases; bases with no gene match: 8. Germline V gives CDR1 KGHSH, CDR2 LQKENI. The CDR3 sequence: CASSPQGALEYGYTF. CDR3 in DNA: TGTGCCAGCTCACCTCAGGGGGCATTAGAGTATGGCTACACCTTC.

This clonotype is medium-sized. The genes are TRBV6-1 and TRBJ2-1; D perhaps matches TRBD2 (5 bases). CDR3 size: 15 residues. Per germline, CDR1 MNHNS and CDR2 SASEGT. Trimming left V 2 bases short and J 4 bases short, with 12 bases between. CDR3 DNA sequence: TGTGCCAGCAGTGAACTCTGGACGGGATACAATGAGCAGTTCTTC. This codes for CASSELWTGYNEQFF.

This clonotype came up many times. The CDR3 region has the DNA TGTGCCATCAGTGAGTCAGTAGGCGGGAGTGGATACGAGCAGTACTTC. Protein product: CAISESVGGSGYEQYF. The chain links TRBV10-3 to TRBJ2-7, with TRBD2 identical over 7 bases. V lost 0 bases to trimming and J lost 4 bases; unmatched junction nucleotides: 9. Germline V gene sequence: CDR1 ENHRY, CDR2 SYGVKD. The length of the CDR3 is 16 residues.

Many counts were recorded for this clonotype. The CDR3 sequence is CASSLVGNSYEQYF. The CDR3 nucleotides are TGTGCCAGCAGCTTAGTAGGGAACTCCTACGAGCAGTACTTC. J is TRBJ2-7 and V is TRBV7-2; no firm D call. Trimming left V 1 base short and J 0 bases short, with 7 bases between. This CDR3 spans 14 amino acids. Germline lookup yields CDR1 SGHTA and CDR2 FQGNSA.

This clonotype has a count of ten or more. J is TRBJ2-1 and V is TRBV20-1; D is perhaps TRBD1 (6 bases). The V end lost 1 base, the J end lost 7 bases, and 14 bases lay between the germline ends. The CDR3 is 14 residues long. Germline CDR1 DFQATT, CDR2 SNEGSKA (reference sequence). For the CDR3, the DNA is TGCAGTGCTAGAGTTTCGACAGGCCGGAATGAGCAGTTCTTC. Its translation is CSARVSTGRNEQFF.

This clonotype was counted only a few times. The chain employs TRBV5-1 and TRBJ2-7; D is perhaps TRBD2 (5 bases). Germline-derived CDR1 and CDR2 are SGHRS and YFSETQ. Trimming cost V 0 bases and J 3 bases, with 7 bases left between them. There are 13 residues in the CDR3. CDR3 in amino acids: CASSLERSYEQYF. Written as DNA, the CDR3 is TGCGCCAGCAGCTTGGAGCGGAGCTACGAGCAGTACTTC.

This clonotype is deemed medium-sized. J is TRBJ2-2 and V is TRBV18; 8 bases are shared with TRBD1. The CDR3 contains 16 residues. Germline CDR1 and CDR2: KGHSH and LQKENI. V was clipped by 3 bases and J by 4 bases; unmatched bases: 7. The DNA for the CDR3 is TGTGCCAGCTCACCCCTTGAGACAGGGGTCACCGGGGAGCTGTTTTTT. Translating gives CASSPLETGVTGELFF.

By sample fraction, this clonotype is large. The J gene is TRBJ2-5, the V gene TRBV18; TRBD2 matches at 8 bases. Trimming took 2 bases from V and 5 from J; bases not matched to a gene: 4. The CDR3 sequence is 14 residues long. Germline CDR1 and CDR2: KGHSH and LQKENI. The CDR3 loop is CASSPGSGSETQYF. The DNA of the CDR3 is TGTGCCAGCTCACCAGGGAGCGGGAGTGAGACCCAGTACTTC.

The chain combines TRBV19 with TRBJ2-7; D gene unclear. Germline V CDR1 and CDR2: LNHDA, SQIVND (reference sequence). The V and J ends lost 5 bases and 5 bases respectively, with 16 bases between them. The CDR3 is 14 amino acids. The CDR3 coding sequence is TGTGCCAGTAGTGCCCTTCGAGACGCCAACGAGCAGTACTTC. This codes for CASSALRDANEQYF.

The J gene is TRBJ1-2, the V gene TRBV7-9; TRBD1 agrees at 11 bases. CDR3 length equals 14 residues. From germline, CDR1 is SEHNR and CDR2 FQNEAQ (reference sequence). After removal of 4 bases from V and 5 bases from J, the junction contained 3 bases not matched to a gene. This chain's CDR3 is CASSSGQGGYGYTF. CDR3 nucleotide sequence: TGTGCCAGCAGCTCGGGACAGGGGGGTTATGGCTACACCTTC. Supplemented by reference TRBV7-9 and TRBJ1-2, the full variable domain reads DTGVSQNPRHKITKRGQNVTFRCDPISEHNRLYWYRQTLGQGPEFLTYFQNEAQLEKSRLLSDRFSAERPKGSFSTLEIQRTEQGDSAMYLCASSSGQGGYGYTFGSGTRLTVV.

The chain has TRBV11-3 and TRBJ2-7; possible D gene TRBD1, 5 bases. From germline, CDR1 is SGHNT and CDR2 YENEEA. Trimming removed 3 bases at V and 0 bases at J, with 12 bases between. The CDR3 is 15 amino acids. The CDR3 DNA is TGTGCCAGCAGCTTGTCCGGACAAATCTCCTACGAGCAGTACTTC. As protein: CASSLSGQISYEQYF.

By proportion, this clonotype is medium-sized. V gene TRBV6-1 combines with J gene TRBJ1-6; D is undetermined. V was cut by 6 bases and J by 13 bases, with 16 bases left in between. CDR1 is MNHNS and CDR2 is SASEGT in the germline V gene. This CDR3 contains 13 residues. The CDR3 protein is CASSRELLGPLHF. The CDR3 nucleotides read TGTGCCAGCAGCCGGGAACTACTTGGGCCCCTCCACTTT.

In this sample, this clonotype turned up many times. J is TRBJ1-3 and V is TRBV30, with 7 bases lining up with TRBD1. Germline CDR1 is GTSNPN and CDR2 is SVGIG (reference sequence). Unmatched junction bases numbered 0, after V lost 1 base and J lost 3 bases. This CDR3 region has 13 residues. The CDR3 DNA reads TGTGCCTGGAGTGGACAGGGTGGAAACACCATATATTTT. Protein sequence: CAWSGQGGNTIYF.

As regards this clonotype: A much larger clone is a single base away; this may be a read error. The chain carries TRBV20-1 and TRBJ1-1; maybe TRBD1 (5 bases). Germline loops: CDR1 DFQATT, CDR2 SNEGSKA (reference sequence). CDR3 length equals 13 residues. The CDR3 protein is CSASRDQDTEAYF. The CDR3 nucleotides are TGCAGTGCTAGCCGGGACCAGGACACTGAAGCTTACTTT.

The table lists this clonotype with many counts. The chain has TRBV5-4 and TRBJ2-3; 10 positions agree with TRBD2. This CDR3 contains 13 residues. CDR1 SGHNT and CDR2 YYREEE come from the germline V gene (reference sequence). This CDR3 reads CVSRLAGVDTQYF. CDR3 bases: TGTGTCTCGAGGCTAGCGGGAGTAGATACGCAGTATTTT. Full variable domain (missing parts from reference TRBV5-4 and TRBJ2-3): ETGVTQSPTHLIKTRGQQVTLRCSSQSGHNTVSWYQQALGQGPQFIFQYYREEENGRGNFPPRFSGLQFPNYSSELNVNALELDDSALYLCVSRLAGVDTQYFGPGTRLTVL.

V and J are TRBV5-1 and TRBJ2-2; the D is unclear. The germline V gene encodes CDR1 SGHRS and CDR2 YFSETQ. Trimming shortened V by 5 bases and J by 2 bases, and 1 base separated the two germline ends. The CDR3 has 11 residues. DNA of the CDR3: TGCGCCAGCAGAAACACCGGGGAGCTGTTTTTT. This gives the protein CASRNTGELFF.

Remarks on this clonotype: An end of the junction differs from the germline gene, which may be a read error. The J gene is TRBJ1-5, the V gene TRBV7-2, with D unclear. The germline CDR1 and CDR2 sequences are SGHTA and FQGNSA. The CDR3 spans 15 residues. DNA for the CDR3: TGTGAAAGAAGATTAGTGGAGGGTAGAAATCAGAAAAAGAATTTT. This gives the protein CERRLVEGRNQKKNF. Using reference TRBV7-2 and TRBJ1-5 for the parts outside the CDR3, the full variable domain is GAGVSQSPSNKVTEKGKDVELRCDPISGHTALYWYRQSLGQGLEFLIYFQGNSAPDKSGLPSDRFSAERTGGSVSTLTIQRTQQEDSAVYLCERRLVEGRNQKKNFGDGTRLSIL.